Each of the 8 T cell receptor beta chains below was sequenced from the same sample in a study of T cell changes during pregnancy in multiple sclerosis. Some clones are missing from TCRdb's copy, which holds only in-frame ones; the method was immunoSEQ multiplex PCR. The data hold over 55,000 clones, with roughly 90% observed a single time. The material sequenced was peripheral blood, taken in the first trimester of pregnancy. Receptors originate from a female donor with multiple sclerosis, enrolled in a pregnancy study.

This sequence joins TRBV9 and TRBJ2-5, with 10 bases fitting TRBD2. The CDR3 has 14 amino acids. The trim removed 4 bases at V and 7 bases at J, leaving 7 bases unmatched. Germline-derived CDR1 and CDR2 are SGDLS and YYNGEE. The CDR3 nucleotides read TGTGCCAGCAGCTCTCCACTAGCGGGATGGACCCAGTACTTC. This translates into CASSSPLAGWTQYF.

The CDR3 DNA is TGTGCCAGCAGAACCAGGGTGTCCGGGGAGCTGTTTTTT. It specifies CASRTRVSGELFF. The chain is built from TRBV21-1 and TRBJ2-2; the D segment call TRBD1 is taken from the table without a DNA check. TRBV21-1 represents a pseudogene. The CDR3 is made up of 13 amino acids.

The chain is built from TRBV4-2 and TRBJ2-2; the match to TRBD2 covers 11 bases. The CDR3 sequence is 20 residues long. The ends lost 0 bases at V and 0 bases at J; junction bases unmatched: 9. The germline V gene has CDR1 LGHNA and CDR2 YNFKEQ. The chain's CDR3 is CASSQEPIAGGFANTGELFF. CDR3 sequence (DNA): TGTGCCAGCAGCCAAGAGCCGATAGCGGGAGGGTTCGCGAACACCGGGGAGCTGTTTTTT.

The CDR3: CAIQRVKDRNTIYF. The CDR3 DNA reads TGTGCCATCCAGAGGGTCAAGGACCGAAACACCATATATTTT. The chain links TRBV2 to TRBJ1-3; D unclear. Germline V lookup: CDR1 SNHLY, CDR2 FYNNEI. The germline V and J ends were trimmed by 10 bases and 5 bases, with 18 bases remaining between them. The CDR3 length is 14 residues. The complete variable domain, with remaining parts taken from reference TRBV2 and TRBJ1-3, reads EPEVTQTPSHQVTQMGQEVILRCVPISNHLYFYWYRQILGQKVEFLVSFYNNEISEKSEIFDDQFSVERPDGSNFTLKIRSTKLEDSAMYFCAIQRVKDRNTIYFGEGSWLTVV.

V gene TRBV5-6 combines with J gene TRBJ2-7, with D maybe TRBD1 (5 bases). The germline V gene encodes CDR1 SGHDT and CDR2 YYEEEE. V was pared by 4 bases and J by 2 bases, with 13 bases between. The CDR3 totals 14 residues. CDR3 coding DNA: TGTGCCAGCAGCAACCCCAGGGTAACCTACGAGCAGTACTTC. Translation: CASSNPRVTYEQYF.

This clone appeared once. CDR3 sequence (DNA): TGTGCCAGCAGTTTGGACAGGGCAAAAACTAGCAATCAGCCCCAGCATTTT. It encodes CASSLDRAKTSNQPQHF. The rearrangement links TRBV28 to TRBJ1-5, with 8 bases fitting TRBD1. The CDR3 runs 17 residues. V gave up 3 bases and J gave up 0 bases; unmatched junction bases: 7. CDR1 is MDHEN and CDR2 is SYDVKM in the germline V gene.

The rearrangement links TRBV7-3 to TRBJ2-1; TRBD1 agrees at 9 bases. The CDR3 runs 16 residues. Germline V gene data show CDR1 as SGHTA and CDR2 as FQGTGA. V trimming: 2 bases; J trimming: 7 bases; junction bases outside the gene matches: 9. The CDR3 DNA follows: TGTGCCAGCAGCTTAGGACGGTTAGGACAGGGGAATGAGCAGTTCTTC. Its translation: CASSLGRLGQGNEQFF.

The CDR3 bases are TGTGCCAGCTCAAACCCGGGGGAAACTAATGAAAAACTGTTTTTT. This gives the protein CASSNPGETNEKLFF. The chain links TRBV18 to TRBJ1-4; D may be TRBD1 (5 bases). V was cut by 5 bases and J by 1 base, with 11 bases left in between. CDR3 length equals 15 residues. Germline assignment: CDR1 KGHSH and CDR2 LQKENI.